Detailed here is one T cell receptor (beta chain). This CDR3 region has 17 residues. Germline V lookup: CDR1 SEHNR, CDR2 FQNEAQ (reference sequence). Losses at the gene ends were 6 bases for V and 6 bases for J; bases not matched to a gene: 15. This entry is derived from a study of CD8+ T cells in alopecia areata. Extraction of RNA preceded its reverse transcription into cDNA, which served as the sequencing template. Profiling relied on immunoSEQ multiplex PCR, and the TCRdb table lists in-frame clones only, not all of them. The table records roughly 100,000 clones, 50% to 75% of them present only once. Treatment in this sample: oral pan-JAK inhibitor, 5-10 mg twice daily.

This chain joins TRBV7-9 and TRBJ2-7, with 12 bases matching TRBD1. This clonotype was sampled from a human donor with alopecia areata. The sequences come from CD8+ T cells sorted from blood, collected at week 4, from a patient treated with tofacitinib. In DNA, the CDR3 is TGTGCCAGCAGACCCCCCTCCCCGGGACAGGGGGCCTCCGAGCAGTACTTC. This gives the protein CASRPPSPGQGASEQYF.